These 32 T cell receptor beta chains share one sample of origin, sequenced in a study of T cell responses to AZD1222 COVID-19 vaccine (dated by TCRdb to the early 2020s). The library was prepared using the immunoSEQ multiplex PCR assay. TCRdb took over this immuneACCESS table, retaining in-frame rearrangements with V and J assigned. Such tables are incomplete; in checked studies, under half of the missing clones stem from an unresolved V gene, and the remainder is unexplained. This sample lists 88,000 or so clones; about 88% were detected once. 4% to 5% of the sample rests with the top ten. The time point label corresponds to: about 28 days (+/-7) after the second vaccine dose. Sample: peripheral blood, taken 28 days after the second AZD1222 dose. The receptors stem from an adult who received the AZD1222 COVID-19 vaccine.

V is TRBV6-6 and J is TRBJ1-4; D uncertain. In germline, CDR1 is MNHNY, CDR2 SVGAGI (reference sequence). V was clipped by 6 bases and J by 4 bases, with 9 bases between them. The CDR3 is made up of 13 amino acids. In nucleotides, the CDR3 is TGTGCCAGCAGCCGTGATTTTAATGAAAAACTGTTTTTT. Translation: CASSRDFNEKLFF.

The chain joins TRBV18 to TRBJ1-1; maybe TRBD1 (6 bases). V was shortened by 0 bases and J by 1 base, with 12 bases between the two germline ends. CDR3 length: 16 amino acids. Germline V gene lookup returns CDR1 KGHSH and CDR2 LQKENI. The CDR3 nucleotides read TGTGCCAGCTCACCACCGTTGGGACACGAGAACACTGAAGCTTTCTTT. This translates into CASSPPLGHENTEAFF.

A single count supports this clone. The CDR3 sequence is CASSYSGTSNQPQHF. As DNA, the CDR3 is TGTGCCAGCAGTTATTCAGGGACTAGCAATCAGCCCCAGCATTTT. This rearrangement joins TRBV6-5 to TRBJ1-5; possibly TRBD1 for D (5 bases). The CDR3 extends over 15 amino acids. Per germline, CDR1 MNHEY and CDR2 SVGAGI. V was cut by 3 bases and J by 0 bases, with 9 bases left in between.

V is TRBV30 and J is TRBJ1-6; D unresolved. CDR1 is GTSNPN and CDR2 is SVGIG in the germline V gene (reference sequence). V was clipped by 2 bases and J by 9 bases, with 11 bases between them. This CDR3 has 13 amino acids. DNA of the CDR3: TGTGCCTGGAGTTTCTCCCCCTTTTCACCCCTCCACTTT. It encodes CAWSFSPFSPLHF.

This clone is a singleton in its sample. The chain is built from TRBV18 and TRBJ1-4; 8 bases match TRBD1. Trimming at V came to 3 bases and at J to 8 bases, leaving 8 bases not matched to a gene. This CDR3 is built from 15 residues. CDR1 and CDR2 (germline): KGHSH, LQKENI. CDR3 region: CASSPPARQGEKLFF. CDR3 in DNA: TGTGCCAGCTCACCTCCGGCGAGACAGGGGGAAAAACTGTTTTTT. Complete variable domain (other parts from reference TRBV18 and TRBJ1-4): NAGVMQNPRHLVRRRGQEARLRCSPMKGHSHVYWYRQLPEEGLKFMVYLQKENIIDESGMPKERFSAEFPKEGPSILRIQQVVRGDSAAYFCASSPPARQGEKLFFGSGTQLSVL.

The chain has TRBV29-1 and TRBJ1-4; 11 bases are shared with TRBD1. Germline lookup yields CDR1 SQVTM and CDR2 ANQGSEA. V lost 5 bases to trimming and J lost 4 bases; unmatched junction nucleotides: 9. The CDR3 loop spans 16 amino acids. The CDR3 nucleotides read TGCAGCGTTAGCGGACAGGGGGCGCGGGGTAATGAAAAACTGTTTTTT. It yields the protein CSVSGQGARGNEKLFF.

CDR3 coding DNA: TGTGCCAGCAGCTTAGGTTTAGCAGCGGCAACTGAAGCTTTCTTT. The encoded protein is CASSLGLAAATEAFF. V is TRBV7-8 and J is TRBJ1-1, with D unclear. This CDR3 has 15 residues. Germline CDR1 is SGHVS and CDR2 is FQNEAQ. V dropped 1 base and J dropped 5 bases, with 14 bases sitting between them.

This chain joins TRBV6-6 and TRBJ2-2; D is perhaps TRBD1 (5 bases). Per germline, CDR1 MNHNY and CDR2 SVGAGI (reference sequence). This CDR3 has 12 amino acids. The germline V and J ends were trimmed by 5 bases and 5 bases, with 6 bases remaining between them. CDR3 bases: TGTGCCAGCAGTAAGGGGACCGGGGAGCTGTTTTTT. Its protein product is CASSKGTGELFF.

The chain has TRBV21-1 and TRBJ1-1; TRBD1 is the table's D call and was not checked against the DNA. TRBV21-1 is recorded as a pseudogene. This CDR3 has 17 amino acids. As DNA, the CDR3 is TGTGCCAGCAGCAAAGAAGGTAAGGCAGGCGTGAGCACTGAAGCTTTCTTT. Its translation: CASSKEGKAGVSTEAFF.

The chain combines TRBV19 with TRBJ1-2, with a weak D call TRBD1 (5 bases). The CDR3 extends over 13 amino acids. CDR1 is LNHDA and CDR2 is SQIVND in the germline V gene (reference sequence). Trimming stripped 1 base from V and 8 bases from J, with 11 bases between. CDR3 residues: CASSIVRDGGYTF. In DNA, the CDR3 is TGTGCCAGTAGTATAGTTAGGGACGGCGGCTACACCTTC.

J is TRBJ1-3 and V is TRBV18, with 7 bases matching TRBD1. The germline V gene has CDR1 KGHSH and CDR2 LQKENI. The CDR3 totals 16 residues. V lost 3 bases and J lost 1; bases outside the gene matches: 6. This CDR3 reads CASSPWDSISGNTIYF. CDR3 DNA: TGTGCCAGCTCACCTTGGGACAGTATATCTGGAAACACCATATATTTT.

V is TRBV18 and J is TRBJ1-4; tentatively, D is TRBD1 (5 bases). The length of the CDR3 is 15 residues. Germline CDR1 is KGHSH and CDR2 is LQKENI. The V gene lost 0 bases and the J gene lost 7 bases, with 12 bases spanning the gap. CDR3 DNA sequence: TGTGCCAGCTCACCACCGGGAAACGGGGGTGAAAAACTGTTTTTT. This gives the protein CASSPPGNGGEKLFF.

This rearrangement joins TRBV6-9 to TRBJ2-1, with TRBD2 matching 15 bases. With V trimmed by 10 bases and J by 2 bases, 9 bases remained unmatched. The CDR3 is 17 amino acids. Germline loops: CDR1 MNHGY, CDR2 SVAAGI. Here the CDR3 DNA reads TGTGCCACCCTTCGGACTAGCGGGGGGGCCACCTACAATGAGCAGTTCTTC. It yields the protein CATLRTSGGATYNEQFF.

The CDR3 region has the DNA TGCGCCAGCAGCTTGGCCGGGGATCCTACGCGTGGCTACACCTTC. This sequence encodes CASSLAGDPTRGYTF. The rearrangement links TRBV5-1 to TRBJ1-2; D is ambiguous. The CDR3 length is 15 residues. V was cut by 0 bases and J by 7 bases, with 16 bases left in between. CDR1 and CDR2 from the germline V gene are SGHRS and YFSETQ.

This chain uses TRBV6-5 with TRBJ1-4, with 8 bases that match TRBD1. The CDR3 covers 15 residues. J gave up 5 bases and V 6 bases, and 8 bases lay outside the gene matches. Per the germline V gene, CDR1 is MNHEY and CDR2 is SVGAGI. The CDR3 nucleotides are TGTGCCAGCAGGGAGGGGACAGGCGCAAATGAAAAACTGTTTTTT. Translating gives CASREGTGANEKLFF.

The chain employs TRBV5-1 and TRBJ1-4; possibly TRBD1 for D (5 bases). Trimming pared 4 bases from V and 8 bases from J, leaving 15 bases between. Looked up from germline, CDR1 is SGHRS and CDR2 is YFSETQ. This CDR3 spans 14 amino acids. This CDR3 reads CASSPGGSGEKLFF. CDR3 DNA sequence: TGCGCCAGCAGCCCGGGGGGATCGGGGGAAAAACTGTTTTTT. Looking up the rest from reference TRBV5-1 and TRBJ1-4 gives the full variable domain: KAGVTQTPRYLIKTRGQQVTLSCSPISGHRSVSWYQQTPGQGLQFLFEYFSETQRNKGNFPGRFSGRQFSNSRSEMNVSTLELGDSALYLCASSPGGSGEKLFFGSGTQLSVL.

This chain uses TRBV3-1 (or the pseudogene TRBV3-2) with TRBJ1-1; 7 nucleotides match TRBD1. Germline CDR1 LGHDT, CDR2 YNNKEL (reference sequence). The CDR3 consists of 15 residues. Losses at the gene ends were 6 bases for V and 6 bases for J; bases not matched to a gene: 13. CDR3 sequence reads: CASRPRQGTLAEAFF. CDR3 sequence (DNA): TGTGCCAGCAGGCCTAGACAGGGTACGCTTGCTGAAGCTTTCTTT.

CDR3 bases: TGTGCCAGCAGCTTAGCGCCTTCCTCCTCTGGAAACACCATATATTTT. As protein: CASSLAPSSSGNTIYF. The rearrangement links TRBV7-6 to TRBJ1-3; D is undetermined. The CDR3 contains 16 residues. The V gene's germline CDR1 is SGHVS and CDR2 FNYEAQ. V was trimmed by 0 bases and J by 0 bases, leaving 9 bases between them.

The CDR3 protein is CASRGGQNYGYTF. The CDR3 DNA is TGTGCCAGCAGGGGTGGGCAGAACTATGGCTACACCTTC. The rearrangement links TRBV2 to TRBJ1-2; D gene ambiguous. The germline CDR1 and CDR2 sequences are SNHLY and FYNNEI. The CDR3 loop spans 13 amino acids. Between the trimmed V and J ends, which lost 6 bases and 2 bases, there was a span of 10 bases. The whole variable domain, remainder taken from reference TRBV2 and TRBJ1-2, is EPEVTQTPSHQVTQMGQEVILRCVPISNHLYFYWYRQILGQKVEFLVSFYNNEISEKSEIFDDQFSVERPDGSNFTLKIRSTKLEDSAMYFCASRGGQNYGYTFGSGTRLTVV.

Worth noting for this clone: Sequence at one end of the junction differs from germline and may be a read error. The V gene is TRBV6-5, the J gene TRBJ2-7; 10 bases line up with TRBD1. The CDR3 contains 15 residues. CDR1 is MNHEY and CDR2 is SVGAGI in the germline V gene. The CDR3 sequence is CASSYSRTGGSEEYF. CDR3 sequence (DNA): TGTGCCAGCAGTTACTCCCGGACAGGGGGTAGCGAGGAGTACTTC.

The chain uses TRBV11-2 and TRBJ1-2, with 9 bases that match TRBD1. Looked up from germline, CDR1 is SGHAT and CDR2 is FQNNGV. This CDR3 is 16 amino acids long. The junction had 6 bases not matched to a gene; V was cut back by 4 bases and J by 0 bases. CDR3 sequence (DNA): TGTGCCAGCAGCTCTGACAGGGGGATAGCTAACTATGGCTACACCTTC. Translating it yields CASSSDRGIANYGYTF. Based on the CDR3 plus reference TRBV11-2 and TRBJ1-2, the full variable domain is EAGVAQSPRYKIIEKRQSVAFWCNPISGHATLYWYQQILGQGPKLLIQFQNNGVVDDSQLPKDRFSAERLKGVDSTLKIQPAKLEDSAVYLCASSSDRGIANYGYTFGSGTRLTVV.

The chain uses TRBV15 and TRBJ2-2, with TRBD1 matching over 8 bases. With V trimmed by 6 bases and J by 4 bases, 4 bases remained unmatched. CDR1 and CDR2 (germline): LNHNV, YYDKDF (reference sequence). The CDR3 consists of 14 residues. The CDR3 DNA is TGTGCCACCAGTGGACAGGGTAGCACCGGGGAGCTGTTTTTT. Its translation: CATSGQGSTGELFF.

The chain carries TRBV6-4 and TRBJ1-6, with a possible D match to TRBD1 (6 bases). The germline CDR1 and CDR2 sequences are MRHNA and SNTAGT. There are 13 residues in the CDR3. The V and J ends lost 4 bases and 5 bases respectively, with 6 bases between them. The CDR3 protein is CASSAGDNSPLHF. Written as DNA, the CDR3 is TGTGCCAGCAGTGCAGGGGATAATTCACCCCTCCACTTT.

The rearrangement joins TRBV2 to TRBJ2-1, with D maybe TRBD2 (6 bases). V lost 8 bases and J 0 bases, leaving 8 bases between the germline ends. From germline, CDR1 is SNHLY and CDR2 FYNNEI. CDR3 size: 13 residues. The CDR3 coding sequence is TGTGCCAGCTCGGGGGACTCCTACAATGAGCAGTTCTTC. Protein sequence: CASSGDSYNEQFF.

The chain links TRBV6-5 to TRBJ1-2; 7 positions agree with TRBD1. V lost 5 bases and J lost 8; bases outside the gene matches: 5. CDR1 MNHEY and CDR2 SVGAGI come from the germline V gene. CDR3 length equals 12 residues. CDR3 sequence reads: CASSPTGRGYTF. CDR3 bases: TGTGCCAGCAGTCCGACAGGGCGAGGCTACACCTTC.

The V call is TRBV5-1, the J call TRBJ1-1; D might be TRBD1 (5 bases). From germline, CDR1 is SGHRS and CDR2 YFSETQ. The CDR3 extends over 14 amino acids. V lost 7 bases and J 0 bases, leaving 13 bases between the germline ends. The CDR3 here is CASSPGLMNTEAFF. The CDR3, as DNA: TGCGCCAGCTCTCCGGGACTGATGAACACTGAAGCTTTCTTT. Full variable domain (remainder filled in from reference TRBV5-1 and TRBJ1-1): KAGVTQTPRYLIKTRGQQVTLSCSPISGHRSVSWYQQTPGQGLQFLFEYFSETQRNKGNFPGRFSGRQFSNSRSEMNVSTLELGDSALYLCASSPGLMNTEAFFGQGTRLTVV.

The J gene is TRBJ1-1, the V gene TRBV19, with D possibly matching TRBD1 (5 bases). The V gene's germline CDR1 is LNHDA and CDR2 SQIVND (reference sequence). CDR3 length: 15 amino acids. V was cut by 10 bases and J by 3 bases, with 21 bases left in between. The CDR3 region is CATTTEGSRDTEAFF. CDR3 DNA sequence: TGTGCCACTACTACCGAGGGGTCGAGGGACACTGAAGCTTTCTTT.

This clone has a handful of counts. The rearrangement links TRBV5-1 to TRBJ2-3; 7 nucleotides match TRBD2. The germline CDR1 and CDR2 sequences are SGHRS and YFSETQ. The CDR3 extends over 16 amino acids. J lost 2 bases, V lost 2 bases, and 8 bases had no gene match. CDR3 nucleotide sequence: TGCGCCAGCAGCTTACGGGCTAGCGGATACACAGATACGCAGTATTTT. Its protein is CASSLRASGYTDTQYF.

This chain connects TRBV5-1 to TRBJ1-2; tentative D call: TRBD1 (5 bases). Germline CDR1 is SGHRS and CDR2 is YFSETQ. V was clipped by 4 bases and J by 2 bases, with 9 bases between them. The CDR3 is 13 residues long. The CDR3 reads CASSTRQNYGYTF. The CDR3 DNA reads as TGCGCCAGCAGCACCCGACAGAACTATGGCTACACCTTC. Looking up the rest from reference TRBV5-1 and TRBJ1-2 gives the full variable domain: KAGVTQTPRYLIKTRGQQVTLSCSPISGHRSVSWYQQTPGQGLQFLFEYFSETQRNKGNFPGRFSGRQFSNSRSEMNVSTLELGDSALYLCASSTRQNYGYTFGSGTRLTVV.

In this sample, this clone turned up once. This chain connects TRBV12-3 or TRBV12-4 to TRBJ1-5; D gene unclear. V lost 6 bases and J lost 4, with 10 bases in between. The length of the CDR3 is 13 residues. CDR3 DNA: TGTGCCAGCAGAGCGCAGCAGAATCAGCCCCAGCATTTT. Protein sequence: CASRAQQNQPQHF.

V is TRBV6-5 and J is TRBJ2-7, with D possibly called TRBD1 or TRBD2 (5 bases each). The CDR3 is made up of 15 amino acids. Germline V lookup: CDR1 MNHEY, CDR2 SVGAGI. The ends were cut back, 5 bases at V and 0 bases at J, with 14 bases in the middle. CDR3 residues: CASSHVGRDSYEQYF. The DNA for the CDR3 is TGTGCCAGCAGTCATGTGGGACGGGACTCCTACGAGCAGTACTTC.

V gene TRBV23-1 combines with J gene TRBJ2-1, with a weak D call TRBD1 (6 bases). TRBV23-1 is marked as an open reading frame, function uncertain. Trimming took 0 bases from V and 0 from J, leaving 15 bases between them. The CDR3 sequence is 18 residues long. CDR3 amino acids: CASSQSSLDRCSYNEQFF. The CDR3 coding sequence is TGCGCCAGCAGTCAATCGTCCCTAGACAGGTGCTCCTACAATGAGCAGTTCTTC.